The present entry profiles one T cell receptor beta chain with its context. Its cognate antigen is unknown. This record comes from a study of T cell responses to AZD1222 COVID-19 vaccine. The V gene's germline CDR1 is MNHEY and CDR2 SVGAGI. The germline V and J ends were trimmed by 2 bases and 6 bases, with 11 bases remaining between them. The CDR3 is made up of 13 amino acids. Some clones are missing from TCRdb's copy, which holds only in-frame ones; the method was immunoSEQ multiplex PCR. The sample carries 90,000 to 120,000 clones, around 93% recorded once. General study findings and limits: White British people made up most donors, females outnumbered males, and clonal diversity was possibly underestimated. Reportedly, nearly half the spike-specific TCRs target unmutated variant regions. Vaccine-associated CD4 TCRs spanned spike, dominant at 160-218 and 743-854. Spike-specific TCR repertoires showed rising breadth and depth after two AZD1222 doses.

The rearrangement uses TRBV6-5 and TRBJ2-7; D may be TRBD1 (6 bases). The receptor's source is an adult who received the AZD1222 COVID-19 vaccine. Sequencing was performed on peripheral blood, taken 28 days after the second AZD1222 dose. CDR3 sequence reads: CASSYDPRGEQYF. The CDR3 coding sequence is TGTGCCAGCAGTTACGATCCCAGGGGCGAGCAGTACTTC.